This is a list of T cell receptor beta chains from one sample in a study of quantifying T cell responses using KT2 cells. TCRdb re-called the UMI-ligation and nested PCR reads with MiXCR, one entry per CDR3 protein. Here the sample spans over 55,000 distinct CDR3 sequences, 10% to 15% being singletons. The sample comprised PBMCs spiked with cells of the T cell clone KT2. The receptor set was obtained from a human donor. The CDR3 runs from the conserved cysteine through the conserved F or W. A D gene is named only where the DNA matches it firmly. Size tells how often a clone was seen (once, few, many) or the class of an expanded clone, and some rows leave it out.

V	J	size	D	CDR3	DNA
TRBV20-1	TRBJ1-2	NA	NA	CSARDRDTLYGYTF	TGCAGTGCTAGAGACCGGGACACGCTCTATGGCTACACCTTC
TRBV10-3	TRBJ2-3	many	NA	CAISEWGTDTQYF	TGTGCCATCAGTGAATGGGGCACAGATACGCAGTATTTT
TRBV29-1	TRBJ2-1	many	TRBD1	CSVEKGQGAGEQFF	TGCAGCGTTGAAAAGGGTCAGGGGGCGGGTGAGCAGTTCTTC
TRBV4-1	TRBJ2-3	few	TRBD1	CASSLRDRVATDTQYF	TGCGCCAGCAGCCTCCGGGACAGGGTGGCCACAGATACGCAGTATTTT
TRBV14	TRBJ1-6	many	NA	CASSQGRLNSPLHF	TGTGCCAGCAGCCAAGGGAGGCTTAATTCACCCCTCCACTTT
TRBV3-1	TRBJ1-1	NA	TRBD1	CASSPFGTALNTEAFF	TGTGCCAGCAGCCCTTTTGGGACAGCGTTGAACACTGAAGCTTTCTTT
TRBV9	TRBJ2-3	NA	TRBD1	CASSVTGGIADTQYF	TGTGCCAGCAGCGTAACAGGGGGAATCGCAGATACGCAGTATTTT
TRBV20-1	TRBJ2-5	few	TRBD1	CSATPYDRGPGETQYF	TGCAGTGCTACTCCATATGACAGGGGGCCCGGCGAGACCCAGTACTTC
TRBV28	TRBJ2-4	few	NA	CASSLTVQGHIQYF	TGTGCCAGCAGCCTGACGGTCCAAGGTCACATTCAGTACTTC
TRBV19	TRBJ1-5	NA	TRBD1	CASTRDRGSVNQPQHF	TGTGCCAGTACCCGGGACAGGGGCTCTGTTAATCAGCCCCAGCATTTT
TRBV6-2/TRBV6-3	TRBJ1-1	NA	TRBD1	CASSFRDRASTEAFF	TGTGCCAGCAGTTTCCGGGACAGGGCTAGCACTGAAGCTTTCTTT
TRBV5-1	TRBJ2-1	few	TRBD2	CASSLGLAGGEQFF	TGCGCCAGCAGCTTGGGACTAGCGGGAGGTGAGCAGTTCTTC
TRBV2	TRBJ1-5	few	TRBD1	CASMGDRGSNQPQHF	TGTGCCAGCATGGGGGACAGGGGGTCAAATCAGCCCCAGCATTTT
TRBV11-2	TRBJ1-1	many	NA	CASSFIGRRMNTEAFF	TGTGCCAGCAGCTTCATTGGGCGACGAATGAACACTGAAGCTTTCTTT
TRBV6-2/TRBV6-3	TRBJ2-7	NA	NA	CASSYGLASYEQYF	TGTGCCAGCAGTTACGGGCTAGCGTCCTACGAGCAGTACTTC
TRBV7-9	TRBJ2-5	NA	NA	CASSSPVQKQETQYF	TGTGCCAGCAGCTCCCCGGTACAGAAACAAGAGACCCAGTACTTC
TRBV4-1	TRBJ2-1	NA	TRBD2	CASSRRLAGFNEQFF	TGCGCCAGCAGCCGCCGACTAGCGGGATTCAATGAGCAGTTCTTC
TRBV5-1	TRBJ2-3	few	TRBD2	CASSGNLAAQDTQYF	TGCGCCAGCAGCGGAAACCTAGCGGCACAAGATACGCAGTATTTT
TRBV2	TRBJ1-1	few	NA	CASSELREVDTEAFF	TGTGCCAGCAGTGAACTTAGGGAAGTCGACACTGAAGCTTTCTTT
TRBV12-3/TRBV12-4	TRBJ2-6	NA	NA	CASSFRRGPGSGANVLTF	TGTGCCAGCAGTTTTCGGCGGGGTCCGGGCTCTGGGGCCAACGTCCTGACTTTC
TRBV20-1	TRBJ2-3	many	NA	CSARVPPTQYF	TGCAGTGCTAGGGTTCCCCCAACGCAGTATTTT
TRBV11-3	TRBJ2-7	NA	TRBD1	CASSSQGIEQYF	TGTGCCAGCAGCTCACAGGGGATCGAGCAGTACTTC
TRBV20-1	TRBJ2-7	many	NA	CSASPEYEQYF	TGCAGTGCTAGCCCTGAATACGAGCAGTACTTC
TRBV2	TRBJ2-2	once	NA	CASARFGGNTGELFF	TGTGCCAGCGCAAGGTTTGGGGGCAACACCGGGGAGCTGTTTTTT
TRBV27	TRBJ2-7	NA	TRBD2	CASSSGGRFVRLVGSEQYF	TGTGCCAGCAGTTCGGGGGGGCGTTTTGTTCGGCTAGTCGGTAGCGAGCAGTACTTC
TRBV3-1	TRBJ1-5	NA	NA	CASSQDLVGGKSNQPQHF	TGTGCCAGCAGCCAAGATCTAGTAGGGGGTAAAAGCAATCAGCCCCAGCATTTT
TRBV4-1	TRBJ2-1	NA	TRBD1	CASSQRRDRVYNEQFF	TGCGCCAGCAGCCAACGCAGGGACAGAGTCTACAATGAGCAGTTCTTC
TRBV19	TRBJ1-5	NA	TRBD1	CASSKGASQPQHF	TGTGCCAGTAGTAAGGGGGCAAGTCAGCCCCAGCATTTT
TRBV6-6	TRBJ2-1	NA	TRBD2	CASSYGTTSVEQFF	TGTGCCAGCAGTTACGGGACTACCTCTGTTGAGCAGTTCTTC
TRBV5-1	TRBJ2-3	few	NA	CASSFSGFSDTQYF	TGCGCCAGCAGCTTTTCAGGTTTTTCAGATACGCAGTATTTT
TRBV27	TRBJ1-1	few	TRBD1	CASSPHPTGGFTEAFF	TGTGCCAGCAGTCCCCACCCCACAGGGGGTTTTACTGAAGCTTTCTTT